This TCR beta chain was observed in a study of shared clonotypes between healthy human individuals. The wider study: Three plates were used per donor for CD4 naive, three for CD4 memory, two for CD8 naive and one for CD8 memory. Findings and caveats of the study: Relative to memory subsets, naive subsets generally showed larger estimated richness.

Naive CD8 cells lacked CD45RO, underwent positive selection for CCR7 and left out terminally differentiated effector memory CD45RA+ cells. The table came from immunoSEQ multiplex PCR; TCRdb's copy has only in-frame clones and leaves some out. This sample has over 2 million clones; about 95% occur once, and the top ten carry around 1.1%. Trimming left V 6 bases short and J 1 base short, with 15 bases between. The CDR3 is 15 amino acids. Germline lookup yields CDR1 MNHNY and CDR2 SVGAGI (reference sequence). In its sample, this clone was seen a few times. Its antigen remains unidentified. This TCR came from a man younger than 35 in good health. Specimen: naive CD8+ T cells sorted from blood. The chain recombines TRBV6-6 with TRBJ2-5, with D tentatively TRBD2 (5 bases). For the CDR3, the DNA is TGTGCCAGCAGCCAGACTCGGGGAATCCAAGAGACCCAGTACTTC. It translates to CASSQTRGIQETQYF.